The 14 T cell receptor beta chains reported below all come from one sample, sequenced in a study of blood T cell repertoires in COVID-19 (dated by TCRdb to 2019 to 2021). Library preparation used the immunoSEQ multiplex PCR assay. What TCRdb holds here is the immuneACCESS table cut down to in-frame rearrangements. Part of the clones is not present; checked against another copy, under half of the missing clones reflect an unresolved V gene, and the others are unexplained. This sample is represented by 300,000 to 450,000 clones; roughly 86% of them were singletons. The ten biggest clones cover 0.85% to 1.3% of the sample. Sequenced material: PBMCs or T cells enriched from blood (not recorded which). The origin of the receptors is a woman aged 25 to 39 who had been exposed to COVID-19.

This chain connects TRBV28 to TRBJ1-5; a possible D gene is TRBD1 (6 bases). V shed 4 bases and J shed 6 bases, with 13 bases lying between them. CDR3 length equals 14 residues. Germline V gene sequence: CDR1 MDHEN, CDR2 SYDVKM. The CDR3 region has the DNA TGTGCCAGCAGTTCCGCGGCAGGGGTTCAGCCCCAGCATTTT. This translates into CASSSAAGVQPQHF.

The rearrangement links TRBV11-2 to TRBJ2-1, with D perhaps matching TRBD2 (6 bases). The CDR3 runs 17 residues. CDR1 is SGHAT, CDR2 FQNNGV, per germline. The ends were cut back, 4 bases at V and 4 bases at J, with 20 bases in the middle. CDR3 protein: CASSYEVAGSIYNEQFF. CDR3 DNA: TGTGCCAGCAGCTATGAGGTGGCGGGAAGTATTTACAATGAGCAGTTCTTC.

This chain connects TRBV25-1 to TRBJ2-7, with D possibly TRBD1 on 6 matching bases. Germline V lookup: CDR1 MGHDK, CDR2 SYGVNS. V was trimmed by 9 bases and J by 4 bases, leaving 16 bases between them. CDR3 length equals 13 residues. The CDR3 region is CASVRGKGYEQYF. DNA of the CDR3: TGTGCCAGTGTCAGGGGTAAAGGGTACGAGCAGTACTTC.

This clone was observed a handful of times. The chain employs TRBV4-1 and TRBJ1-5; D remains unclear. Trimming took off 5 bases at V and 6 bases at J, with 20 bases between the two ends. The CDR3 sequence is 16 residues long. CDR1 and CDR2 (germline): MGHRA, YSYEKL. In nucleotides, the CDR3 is TGCGCCAGCAGCACGTCGGACTCCCCGTTATTTCAGCCCCAGCATTTT. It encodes CASSTSDSPLFQPQHF.

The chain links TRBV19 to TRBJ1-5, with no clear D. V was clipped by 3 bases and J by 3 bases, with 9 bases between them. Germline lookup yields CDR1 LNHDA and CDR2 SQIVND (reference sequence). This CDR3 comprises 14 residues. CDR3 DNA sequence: TGTGCCAGTAGTATGATTTACTTCAATCAGCCCCAGCATTTT. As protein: CASSMIYFNQPQHF.

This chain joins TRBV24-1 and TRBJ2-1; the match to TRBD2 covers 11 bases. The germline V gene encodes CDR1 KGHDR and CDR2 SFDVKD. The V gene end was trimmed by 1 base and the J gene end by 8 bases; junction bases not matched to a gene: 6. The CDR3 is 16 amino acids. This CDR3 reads CATSDFRLAGGHEQFF. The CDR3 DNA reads TGTGCCACCAGTGATTTTCGGCTAGCGGGAGGACATGAGCAGTTCTTC.

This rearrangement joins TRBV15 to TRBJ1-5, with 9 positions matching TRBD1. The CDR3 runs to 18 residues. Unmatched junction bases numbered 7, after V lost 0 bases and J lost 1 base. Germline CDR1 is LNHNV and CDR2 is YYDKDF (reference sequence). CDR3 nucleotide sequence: TGTGCCACCAGCAGAGAGACGGACAGGGGTGGCAGCAATCAGCCCCAGCATTTT. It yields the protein CATSRETDRGGSNQPQHF.

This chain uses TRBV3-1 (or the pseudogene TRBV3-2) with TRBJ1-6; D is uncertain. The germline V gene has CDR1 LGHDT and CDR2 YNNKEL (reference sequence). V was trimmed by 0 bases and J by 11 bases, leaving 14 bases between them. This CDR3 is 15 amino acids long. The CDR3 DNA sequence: TGTGCCAGCAGCCAAGATGATTTGTCAGGAACACCCCTCCACTTT. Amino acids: CASSQDDLSGTPLHF.

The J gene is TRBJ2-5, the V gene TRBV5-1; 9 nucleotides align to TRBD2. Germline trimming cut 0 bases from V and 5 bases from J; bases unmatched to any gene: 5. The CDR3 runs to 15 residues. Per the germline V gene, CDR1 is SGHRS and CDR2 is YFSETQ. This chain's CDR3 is CASSLGSGRMETQYF. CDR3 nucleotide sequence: TGCGCCAGCAGCTTGGGGAGCGGGAGGATGGAGACCCAGTACTTC.

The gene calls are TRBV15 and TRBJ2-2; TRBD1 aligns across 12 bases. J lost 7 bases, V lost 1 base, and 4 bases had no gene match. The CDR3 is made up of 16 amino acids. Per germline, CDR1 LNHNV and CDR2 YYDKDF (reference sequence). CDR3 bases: TGTGCCACCAGCAGAGGTGGGACAGGGGGCATCGGGGAGCTGTTTTTT. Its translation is CATSRGGTGGIGELFF.

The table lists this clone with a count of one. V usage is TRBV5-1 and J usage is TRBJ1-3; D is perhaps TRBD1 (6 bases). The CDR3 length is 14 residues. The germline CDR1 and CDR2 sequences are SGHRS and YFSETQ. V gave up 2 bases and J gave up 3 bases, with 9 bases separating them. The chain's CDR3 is CASSFRGGGNTIYF. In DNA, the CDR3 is TGCGCCAGCAGCTTCAGAGGGGGTGGAAACACCATATATTTT.

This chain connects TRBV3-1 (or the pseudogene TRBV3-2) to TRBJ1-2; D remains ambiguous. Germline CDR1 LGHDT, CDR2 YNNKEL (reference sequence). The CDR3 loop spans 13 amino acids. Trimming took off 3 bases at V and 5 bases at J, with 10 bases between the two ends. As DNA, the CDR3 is TGTGCCAGCAGCCATGGCCCCAAATATGGCTACACCTTC. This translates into CASSHGPKYGYTF.

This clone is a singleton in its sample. Here the CDR3 DNA reads TGTGCCAGCAGCTTGGACAGGGGGCGTGATGCTTTCTTT. Translated, it gives CASSLDRGRDAFF. The chain recombines TRBV7-3 with TRBJ1-1, with TRBD1 identical over 11 bases. The CDR3 has 13 residues. The V gene end was trimmed by 3 bases and the J gene end by 11 bases; junction bases not matched to a gene: 5. Germline V gene lookup returns CDR1 SGHTA and CDR2 FQGTGA.

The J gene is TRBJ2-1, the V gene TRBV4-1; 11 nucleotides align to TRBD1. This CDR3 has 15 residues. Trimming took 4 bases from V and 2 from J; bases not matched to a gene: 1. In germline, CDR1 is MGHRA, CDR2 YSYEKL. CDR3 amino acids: CASSRGQGAYNEQFF. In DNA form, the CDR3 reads TGCGCCAGCAGCCGGGGACAGGGGGCCTACAATGAGCAGTTCTTC.